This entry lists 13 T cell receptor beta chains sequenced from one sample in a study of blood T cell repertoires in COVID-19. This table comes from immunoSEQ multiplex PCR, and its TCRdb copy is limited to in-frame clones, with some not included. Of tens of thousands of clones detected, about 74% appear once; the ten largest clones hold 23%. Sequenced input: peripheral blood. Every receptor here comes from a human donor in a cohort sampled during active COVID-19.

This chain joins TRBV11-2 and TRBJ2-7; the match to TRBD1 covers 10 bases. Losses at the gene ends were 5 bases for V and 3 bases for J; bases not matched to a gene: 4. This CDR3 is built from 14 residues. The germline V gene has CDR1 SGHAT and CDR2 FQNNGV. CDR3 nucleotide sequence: TGTGCCAGCAGCCCAAGGGACAGGGGCTACGAGCAGTACTTC. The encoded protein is CASSPRDRGYEQYF. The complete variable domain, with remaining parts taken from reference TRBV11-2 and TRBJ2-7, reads EAGVAQSPRYKIIEKRQSVAFWCNPISGHATLYWYQQILGQGPKLLIQFQNNGVVDDSQLPKDRFSAERLKGVDSTLKIQPAKLEDSAVYLCASSPRDRGYEQYFGPGTRLTVT.

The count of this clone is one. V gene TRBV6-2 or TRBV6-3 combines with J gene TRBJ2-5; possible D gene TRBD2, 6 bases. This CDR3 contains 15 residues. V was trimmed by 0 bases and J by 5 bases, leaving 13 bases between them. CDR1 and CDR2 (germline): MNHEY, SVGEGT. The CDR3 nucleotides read TGTGCCAGCAGTTACTCGGTGACTAGATGGGAGACCCAGTACTTC. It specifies CASSYSVTRWETQYF.

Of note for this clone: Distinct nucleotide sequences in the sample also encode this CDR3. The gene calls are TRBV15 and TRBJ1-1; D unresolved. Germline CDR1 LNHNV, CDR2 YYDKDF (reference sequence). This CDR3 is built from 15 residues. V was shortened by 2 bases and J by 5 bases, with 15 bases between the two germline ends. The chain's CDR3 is CATSRPGSGRTEAFF. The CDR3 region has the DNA TGTGCCACCAGCAGACCCGGTTCGGGGAGGACTGAAGCTTTCTTT.

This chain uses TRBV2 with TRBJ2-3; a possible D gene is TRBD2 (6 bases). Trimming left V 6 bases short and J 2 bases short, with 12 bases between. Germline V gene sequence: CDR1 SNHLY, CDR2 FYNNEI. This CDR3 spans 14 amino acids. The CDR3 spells CASRAGLLTDTQYF. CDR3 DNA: TGTGCCAGCAGGGCGGGACTTCTCACAGATACGCAGTATTTT. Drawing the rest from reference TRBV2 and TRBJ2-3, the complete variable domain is EPEVTQTPSHQVTQMGQEVILRCVPISNHLYFYWYRQILGQKVEFLVSFYNNEISEKSEIFDDQFSVERPDGSNFTLKIRSTKLEDSAMYFCASRAGLLTDTQYFGPGTRLTVL.

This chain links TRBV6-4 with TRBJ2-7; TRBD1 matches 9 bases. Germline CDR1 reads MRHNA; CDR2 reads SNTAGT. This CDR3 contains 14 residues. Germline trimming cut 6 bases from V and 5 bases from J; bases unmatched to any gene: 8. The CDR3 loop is CASRGRDRVDEQYF. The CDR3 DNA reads TGTGCCAGCAGAGGCAGGGACAGGGTGGACGAGCAGTACTTC.

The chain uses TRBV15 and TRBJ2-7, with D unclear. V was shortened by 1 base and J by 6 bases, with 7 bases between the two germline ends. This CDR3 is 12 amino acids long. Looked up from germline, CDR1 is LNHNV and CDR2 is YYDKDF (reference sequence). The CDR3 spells CATSRGWSEQYF. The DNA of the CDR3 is TGTGCCACCAGCAGAGGTTGGAGCGAGCAGTACTTC.

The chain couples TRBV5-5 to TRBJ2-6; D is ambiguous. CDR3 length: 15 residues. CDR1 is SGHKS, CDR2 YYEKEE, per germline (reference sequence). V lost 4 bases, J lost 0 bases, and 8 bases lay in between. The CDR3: CASSAGHSGANVLTF. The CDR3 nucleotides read TGTGCCAGCAGCGCTGGCCACTCTGGGGCCAACGTCCTGACTTTC.

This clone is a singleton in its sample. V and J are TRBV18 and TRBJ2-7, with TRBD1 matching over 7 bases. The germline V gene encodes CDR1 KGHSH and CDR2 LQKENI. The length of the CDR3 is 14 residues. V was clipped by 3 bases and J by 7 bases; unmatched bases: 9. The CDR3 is CASSPGQAWGEQYF. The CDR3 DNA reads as TGTGCCAGCTCACCCGGACAGGCTTGGGGGGAGCAGTACTTC.

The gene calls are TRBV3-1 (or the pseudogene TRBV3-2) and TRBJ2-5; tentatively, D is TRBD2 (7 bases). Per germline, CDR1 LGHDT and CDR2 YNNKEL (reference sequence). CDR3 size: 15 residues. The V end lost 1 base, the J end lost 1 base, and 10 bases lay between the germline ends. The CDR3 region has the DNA TGTGCCAGCAGCCAAGGACGGGGGGCCCAAGAGACCCAGTACTTC. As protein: CASSQGRGAQETQYF.

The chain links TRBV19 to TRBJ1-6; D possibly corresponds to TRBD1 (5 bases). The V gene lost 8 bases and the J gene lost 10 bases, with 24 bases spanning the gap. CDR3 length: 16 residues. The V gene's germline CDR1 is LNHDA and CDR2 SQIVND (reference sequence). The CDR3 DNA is TGTGCCAGTTCAAACCCCCCAGGGTCCTTCGGCTCACCCCTCCACTTT. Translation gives CASSNPPGSFGSPLHF.

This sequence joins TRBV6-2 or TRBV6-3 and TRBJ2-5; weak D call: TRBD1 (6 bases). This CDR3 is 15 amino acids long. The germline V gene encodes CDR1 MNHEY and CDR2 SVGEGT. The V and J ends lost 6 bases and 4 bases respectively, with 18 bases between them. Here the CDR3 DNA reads TGTGCCAGCAGCGCTGAAGGGGGAGTCCCAGAGACCCAGTACTTC. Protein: CASSAEGGVPETQYF.

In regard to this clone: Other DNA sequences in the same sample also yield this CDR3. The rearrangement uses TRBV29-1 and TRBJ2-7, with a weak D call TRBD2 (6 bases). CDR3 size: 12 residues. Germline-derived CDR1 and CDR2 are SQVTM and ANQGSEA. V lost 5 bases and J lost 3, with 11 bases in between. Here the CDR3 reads CSVTTGSYEQYF. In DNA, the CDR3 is TGCAGCGTTACTACCGGGAGCTACGAGCAGTACTTC.

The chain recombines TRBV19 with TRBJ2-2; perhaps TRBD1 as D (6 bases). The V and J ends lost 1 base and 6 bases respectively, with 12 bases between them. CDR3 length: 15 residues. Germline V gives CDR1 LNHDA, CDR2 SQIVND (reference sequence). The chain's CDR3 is CASSIGAGASGELFF. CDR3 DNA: TGTGCCAGTAGTATAGGGGCAGGGGCTTCCGGGGAGCTGTTTTTT.